This TCR beta chain was observed in a study of cytomegalovirus exposure and HLA in healthy donors. Both 60 Vbeta primers and 13 Jbeta primers went into the PCR. In the authors' workflow: It was a later analysis that counted about 80 million unique TCR beta chains, of which some 9.9 million were shared. Here immunoSEQ multiplex PCR was the method, and the copy in TCRdb shows in-frame clones only, minus some. V and J calls and clone size follow that table, whereas D and trimming were derived from the DNA. The sample includes about 120,000 clones, around 76% of them seen just once. General study points: Later genetic work tied a missense DCLRE1C variant to beta-chain V and J trimming. Associated with HLA alleles at 0.05 false discovery rate in a later analysis were about 17,000 TCR beta sequences. Sequencing artifact likely explains a cluster of highly shared sequence variants.

Details on this clone: Its antigen is currently unknown.

The CDR3 is made up of 17 amino acids. Germline values: CDR1 SGHRS, CDR2 YFSETQ. V lost 0 bases to trimming and J lost 4 bases; unmatched junction nucleotides: 5. This receptor was obtained from a man aged 55-75 years in good health and CMV-seropositive. The J gene is TRBJ2-3, the V gene TRBV5-1; TRBD2 aligns across 13 bases. The sample comprised PBMCs. CDR3 nucleotides: TGCGCCAGCAGCTTGGATGGGACTAGCGGGATCCCAGATACGCAGTATTTT. As protein: CASSLDGTSGIPDTQYF.